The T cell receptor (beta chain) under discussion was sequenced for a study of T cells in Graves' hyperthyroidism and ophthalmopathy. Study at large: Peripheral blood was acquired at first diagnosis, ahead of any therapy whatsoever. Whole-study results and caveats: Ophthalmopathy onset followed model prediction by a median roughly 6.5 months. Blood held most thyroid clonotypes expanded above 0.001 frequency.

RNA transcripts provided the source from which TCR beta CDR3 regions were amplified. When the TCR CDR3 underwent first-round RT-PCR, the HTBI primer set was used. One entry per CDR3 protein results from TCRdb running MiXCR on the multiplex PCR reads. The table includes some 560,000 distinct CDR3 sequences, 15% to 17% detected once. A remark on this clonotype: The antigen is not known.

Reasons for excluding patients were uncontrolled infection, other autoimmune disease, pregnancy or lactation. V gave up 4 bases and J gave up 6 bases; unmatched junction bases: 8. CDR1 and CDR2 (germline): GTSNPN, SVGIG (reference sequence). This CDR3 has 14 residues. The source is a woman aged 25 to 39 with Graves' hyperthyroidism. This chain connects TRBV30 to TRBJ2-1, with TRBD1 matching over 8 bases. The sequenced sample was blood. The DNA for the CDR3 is TGTGCCTGGACCGGACAGGGCTTTGTCAATGAGCAGTTCTTC. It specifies CAWTGQGFVNEQFF.